The text below deals with one T cell receptor beta chain. The same CDR3 can be traced to other DNA sequences in this sample. The data were obtained in a study of blood T cell repertoires in COVID-19. This CDR3 is 13 amino acids long. V shed 2 bases and J shed 4 bases, with 8 bases lying between them. Germline assignment: CDR1 MNHEY and CDR2 SVGAGI. Assay used: immunoSEQ multiplex PCR; TCRdb lists only in-frame clones, some missing. The table has roughly 300,000 clones, 80% to 90% seen once; the top ten hold 4% to 5%. The chain is built from TRBV6-5 and TRBJ1-1; D is uncertain. The receptor's source is a man aged 30 to 39 who had recovered from COVID-19. Sequencing input: PBMCs or T cells enriched from blood (not recorded which). The CDR3 nucleotides are TGTGCCAGCAGTTACGAAGGAGGCACTGAAGCTTTCTTT. It translates to CASSYEGGTEAFF.